This record covers a single T cell receptor (beta chain). Seattle patients were enrolled while actively infected and followed longitudinally. Germline lookup yields CDR1 KGHSH and CDR2 LQKENI. The germline V and J ends were trimmed by 1 base and 0 bases, with 21 bases remaining between them. The CDR3 loop spans 20 amino acids. Produced via immunoSEQ multiplex PCR; TCRdb's table is partial and in-frame only. The sample has about 160,000 clones; approximately 82% are singletons. The entry originates in a study of blood T cell repertoires in COVID-19. Background on the study: The study drew acute and convalescent COVID-19 samples from the United States, Italy and Spain.

Source material: peripheral blood. The chain is built from TRBV18 and TRBJ2-2, with D perhaps matching TRBD2 (6 bases). The source is a woman aged 40 to 49 with COVID-19, enrolled during active disease. The CDR3 DNA follows: TGTGCCAGCTCACCACGCGGGGTTCCGATACAAGTCGCGAACACCGGGGAGCTGTTTTTT. Translated: CASSPRGVPIQVANTGELFF. The full variable domain, its missing parts supplied by reference TRBV18 and TRBJ2-2, is NAGVMQNPRHLVRRRGQEARLRCSPMKGHSHVYWYRQLPEEGLKFMVYLQKENIIDESGMPKERFSAEFPKEGPSILRIQQVVRGDSAAYFCASSPRGVPIQVANTGELFFGEGSRLTVL.